The subject of this entry is one TCR beta chain. Its antigen remains unknown. MiXCR, run by TCRdb on the 5' RACE reads, gives a single entry per CDR3 protein. The sample holds roughly 470,000 distinct CDR3 sequences; more than 25% are singletons and the top ten take 0.89%. The data were taken from a study of CD8 T cells in ankylosing spondylitis. Study-wide results and limits: Reportedly, matched ankylosing spondylitis synovial fluid was significantly enriched for disease-linked clones. Made up of eight highly homologous variants, a TCR beta motif appeared characteristic of ankylosing spondylitis blood. Disease-linked clones were found to be CD8+ and relatively rare in peripheral blood.

The germline V gene encodes CDR1 SGHRS and CDR2 YFSETQ. V lost 3 bases to trimming and J lost 6 bases, with 12 bases between them. The CDR3 length is 13 residues. The chain employs TRBV5-1 and TRBJ2-5; D is undetermined. The origin of this receptor is a male donor with ankylosing spondylitis. Material for sequencing was blood, either unsorted or a sorted T cell fraction (not recorded which). CDR3 DNA: TGCGCCAGCAGCTGGCAAGAGTTACAGACCCAGTACTTC. Translated, it gives CASSWQELQTQYF.